This T cell receptor beta chain was obtained from a study of CD8+CD57+ T cells in acquired aplastic anemia. Whole-study context: The DNA of sorted CD4+ and CD8+ cells averaged approximately 3.4 ug. Findings of the study overall: The study found no significant CD8+ Simpson's diversity difference between patients and controls. Patients and controls turned out to have roughly 29 CD8+ CDR3 sequences in common.

As to this clonotype: No antigen is known for it.

The germline CDR1 and CDR2 sequences are KGHDR and SFDVKD. V shed 10 bases and J shed 3 bases, with 9 bases lying between them. The CDR3 covers 11 residues. Genomic DNA, serving as template, underwent TCR beta VDJ and CDR3 profiling. TCRdb used MiXCR to reprocess the reads, holding one entry per CDR3 protein. The repertoire holds 65,000 to 85,000 distinct CDR3 sequences, with roughly half as singletons. The V and J genes are TRBV24-1 and TRBJ2-7; D gene ambiguous. This TCR was recovered from a human donor in good health, serving as a control. What was sequenced was sorted CD4+, CD8+, or CD8+CD57+ T cells (not recorded which) from PBMCs. This CDR3 reads CATPHSYEQYF. As DNA, the CDR3 is TGTGCCACTCCTCATAGCTACGAGCAGTACTTC.